These 22 T cell receptor beta chains came from one sample sequenced in a study of blood T cell repertoires in COVID-19. Data came from immunoSEQ multiplex PCR; TCRdb stores just in-frame clones and leaves some out. The sample has about 250,000 clones; under 90% are singletons. The specimen was PBMCs or T cells enriched from blood (not recorded which). The receptors shown here come from a man in his forties who had recovered from COVID-19.

The rearrangement links TRBV29-1 to TRBJ2-1, with D possibly TRBD2 on 6 matching bases. V lost 6 bases to trimming and J lost 5 bases, with 14 bases between them. Germline V gene data show CDR1 as SQVTM and CDR2 as ANQGSEA. The CDR3 runs 13 residues. The CDR3 region has the DNA TGCAGCGTGGGGCTCGGGGGAGACAATGAGCAGTTCTTC. This gives the protein CSVGLGGDNEQFF.

The J gene is TRBJ2-7, the V gene TRBV19, with 9 bases that match TRBD2. The J segment lost 1 base and the V segment lost 1 base, leaving 2 bases of the junction unmatched. Germline CDR1 is LNHDA and CDR2 is SQIVND (reference sequence). The CDR3 is 15 residues long. The CDR3 is CASSIVSGGSYEQYF. CDR3 DNA: TGTGCCAGTAGTATAGTTAGCGGGGGTTCCTACGAGCAGTACTTC.

This chain uses TRBV27 with TRBJ2-7; 11 nucleotides match TRBD2. Germline lookup yields CDR1 MNHEY and CDR2 SMNVEV (reference sequence). The CDR3 contains 15 residues. J was trimmed by 1 base and V by 2 bases; bases with no gene match: 1. CDR3: CASSLTSGGSYEQYF. The CDR3 nucleotides are TGTGCCAGCAGTTTAACTAGCGGGGGTTCCTACGAGCAGTACTTC.

This chain links TRBV28 with TRBJ2-3, with 8 positions matching TRBD1. The V segment lost 4 bases and the J segment 5 bases; nucleotides outside the gene matches: 11. Germline CDR1 is MDHEN and CDR2 is SYDVKM. The CDR3 has 16 amino acids. CDR3 loop: CASSSHRQGSGDTQYF. As DNA, the CDR3 is TGTGCCAGCAGTTCCCATAGACAGGGGTCGGGAGATACGCAGTATTTT.

The chain uses TRBV10-3 and TRBJ2-6; D uncertain. The germline V and J ends were trimmed by 3 bases and 3 bases, with 3 bases remaining between them. CDR1 is ENHRY, CDR2 SYGVKD, per germline. The CDR3 runs 13 residues. CDR3 sequence reads: CAISDLGANVLTF. The DNA for the CDR3 is TGTGCCATCAGTGACCTTGGGGCCAACGTCCTGACTTTC.

The rearrangement links TRBV5-4 to TRBJ1-2, with D perhaps matching TRBD1 (5 bases). From germline, CDR1 is SGHNT and CDR2 YYREEE (reference sequence). Trimming left V 0 bases short and J 5 bases short, with 8 bases between. The CDR3 runs to 13 residues. This chain's CDR3 is CASSLEGVYGYTF. CDR3 coding DNA: TGTGCCAGCAGCTTGGAAGGGGTTTATGGCTACACCTTC. Supplemented by reference TRBV5-4 and TRBJ1-2, the full variable domain reads ETGVTQSPTHLIKTRGQQVTLRCSSQSGHNTVSWYQQALGQGPQFIFQYYREEENGRGNFPPRFSGLQFPNYSSELNVNALELDDSALYLCASSLEGVYGYTFGSGTRLTVV.

A remark on this clone: The limits of the CDR3 on the DNA are not certain, so only TCRdb's listed CDR3 is given. The chain combines TRBV21-1 with TRBJ1-5; no check of the table's D call, TRBD1, against the DNA was made. TRBV21-1 is assigned pseudogene status. The CDR3 extends over 16 residues, inclusive of both ends. This CDR3 reads CASSKVGQGASQPQHF.

The sample holds one count of this clone. The chain recombines TRBV7-2 with TRBJ2-5, with TRBD1 matching over 11 bases. CDR1 and CDR2 from the germline V gene are SGHTA and FQGNSA. V dropped 5 bases and J dropped 5; count of bases not matched to a gene: 10. CDR3 length: 16 residues. The CDR3 sequence is CASSDRDRGNRETQYF. The CDR3 coding sequence is TGTGCCAGCAGCGATAGGGACAGGGGGAATAGGGAGACCCAGTACTTC.

The chain combines TRBV7-6 with TRBJ2-1, with D perhaps matching TRBD2 (6 bases). CDR1 and CDR2 from the germline V gene are SGHVS and FNYEAQ. Trimming shortened V by 1 base and J by 6 bases, and 13 bases separated the two germline ends. The CDR3 length is 15 residues. CDR3 region: CASSLEPSVINEQFF. CDR3 sequence (DNA): TGTGCCAGCAGCTTAGAGCCTAGCGTCATCAATGAGCAGTTCTTC. The whole variable domain, filled in from reference TRBV7-6 and TRBJ2-1, reads GAGVSQSPRYKVTKRGQDVALRCDPISGHVSLYWYRQALGQGPEFLTYFNYEAQQDKSGLPNDRFSAERPEGSISTLTIQRTEQRDSAMYRCASSLEPSVINEQFFGPGTRLTVL.

The chain uses TRBV28 and TRBJ2-1; TRBD2 aligns across 11 bases. The CDR3 runs to 17 residues. CDR1 MDHEN and CDR2 SYDVKM come from the germline V gene. With 5 bases clipped from V and 8 bases from J, the junction kept 14 bases outside the gene matches. CDR3 sequence (DNA): TGTGCCAGCAGTCTAGTTGTAGCGGGAGGGCTCATCGATGAGCAGTTCTTC. It yields the protein CASSLVVAGGLIDEQFF.

V usage is TRBV13 and J usage is TRBJ2-3, with TRBD2 identical over 8 bases. V lost 4 bases and J lost 4; bases outside the gene matches: 16. Germline lookup yields CDR1 PRHDT and CDR2 FYEKMQ (reference sequence). The CDR3 extends over 18 amino acids. The chain's CDR3 is CASSSGGLAGPFPDTQYF. CDR3 in DNA: TGTGCCAGCAGCTCTGGAGGACTAGCCGGCCCTTTTCCAGATACGCAGTATTTT.

The chain has TRBV27 and TRBJ1-5; D is possibly TRBD1 (6 bases). The germline CDR1 and CDR2 sequences are MNHEY and SMNVEV (reference sequence). The CDR3 is made up of 14 amino acids. V was clipped by 3 bases and J by 7 bases, with 13 bases between them. For the CDR3, the DNA is TGTGCCAGCAGTTTGGGTAGGGGGAACCAGCCCCAGCATTTT. Protein sequence: CASSLGRGNQPQHF.

The chain employs TRBV30 and TRBJ1-1, with no clear D. Per germline, CDR1 GTSNPN and CDR2 SVGIG (reference sequence). V dropped 1 base and J dropped 8 bases, with 14 bases sitting between them. The length of the CDR3 is 13 residues. For the CDR3, the DNA is TGTGCCTGGAGTGGGCGGGCAGTGGGGGAAGCTTTCTTT. It yields the protein CAWSGRAVGEAFF.

The rearrangement uses TRBV3-1 (or the pseudogene TRBV3-2) and TRBJ2-1; TRBD1 matches 7 bases. Germline CDR1 reads LGHDT; CDR2 reads YNNKEL (reference sequence). The CDR3 consists of 14 residues. Trimming cost V 0 bases and J 14 bases; bases outside gene matches: 10. The CDR3 region has the DNA TGTGCCAGCAGCCAAGATCTTAGTGACAGGGAGAAGTTCTTC. It yields the protein CASSQDLSDREKFF.

This clone was detected once. The chain couples TRBV7-2 to TRBJ1-1; 10 bases are a match to TRBD1. V trimming: 5 bases; J trimming: 5 bases; junction bases outside the gene matches: 8. Per the germline V gene, CDR1 is SGHTA and CDR2 is FQGNSA. This CDR3 contains 15 residues. The CDR3 protein is CASSNGQGVGTEAFF. The CDR3 nucleotides are TGTGCCAGCAGCAACGGACAGGGGGTAGGGACTGAAGCTTTCTTT.

CDR3 protein: CASAVEAGGLGDYGYTF. In DNA form, the CDR3 reads TGTGCCAGCGCCGTGGAGGCAGGGGGATTGGGGGACTATGGCTACACCTTC. V is TRBV27 and J is TRBJ1-2; 7 positions agree with TRBD1. Germline V gene lookup returns CDR1 MNHEY and CDR2 SMNVEV (reference sequence). V was pared by 8 bases and J by 3 bases, with 18 bases of the junction left unmatched. The CDR3 loop spans 17 amino acids.

This clone was seen once. This chain connects TRBV18 to TRBJ1-5; no definite D call. V was shortened by 3 bases and J by 1 base, with 7 bases between the two germline ends. Germline V CDR1 and CDR2: KGHSH, LQKENI. The CDR3 runs to 14 residues. CDR3 loop: CASSPELSNQPQHF. The CDR3 region has the DNA TGTGCCAGCTCACCGGAGTTAAGCAATCAGCCCCAGCATTTT.

The rearrangement links TRBV28 to TRBJ1-4, with D possibly TRBD1 on 5 matching bases. Germline lookup yields CDR1 MDHEN and CDR2 SYDVKM. With 1 base removed from V and 7 bases from J, the gap between germline ends came to 10 bases. The CDR3 is 14 residues long. The CDR3 sequence is CASSLLGEGEKLFF. The CDR3 nucleotides read TGTGCCAGCAGTTTATTAGGGGAAGGTGAAAAACTGTTTTTT. The full variable domain, its missing parts supplied by reference TRBV28 and TRBJ1-4, is DVKVTQSSRYLVKRTGEKVFLECVQDMDHENMFWYRQDPGLGLRLIYFSYDVKMKEKGDIPEGYSVSREKKERFSLILESASTNQTSMYLCASSLLGEGEKLFFGSGTQLSVL.

The chain combines TRBV19 with TRBJ1-5; weak D call: TRBD1 (5 bases). This CDR3 contains 19 residues. Germline CDR1 reads LNHDA; CDR2 reads SQIVND (reference sequence). The V and J ends lost 0 bases and 0 bases respectively, with 18 bases between them. The CDR3 nucleotides are TGTGCCAGTAGTATAGACCACACTGGGGGAGGGCATAGCAATCAGCCCCAGCATTTT. It codes for CASSIDHTGGGHSNQPQHF.

The V call is TRBV5-6, the J call TRBJ1-1; possibly TRBD1 for D (6 bases). In germline, CDR1 is SGHDT, CDR2 YYEEEE. Trimming stripped 2 bases from V and 5 bases from J, with 19 bases between. CDR3 length: 16 residues. DNA for the CDR3: TGTGCCAGCAGCTTCAGGGGTAGAAGGGTTCAGACTGAAGCTTTCTTT. This encodes CASSFRGRRVQTEAFF.

The chain links TRBV6-5 to TRBJ2-6; 8 nucleotides match TRBD1. The ends lost 6 bases at V and 3 bases at J; junction bases unmatched: 1. Germline V gives CDR1 MNHEY, CDR2 SVGAGI. CDR3 length: 14 amino acids. CDR3 sequence: CASRDRDGANVLTF. The CDR3 nucleotides read TGTGCCAGCAGGGACAGGGATGGGGCCAACGTCCTGACTTTC.

In this sample, this clone turned up once. V usage is TRBV28 and J usage is TRBJ1-4, with D perhaps TRBD1 (5 bases). The CDR3 length is 16 residues. Trimming left V 3 bases short and J 5 bases short, with 16 bases between. Per germline, CDR1 MDHEN and CDR2 SYDVKM. The CDR3 reads CASSLASQDPNEKLFF. For the CDR3, the DNA is TGTGCCAGCAGTTTGGCCTCACAGGACCCAAATGAAAAACTGTTTTTT.